This section outlines one T cell receptor delta chain sequence together with its context. This may be a read error: a much more frequent sequence differs by one nucleotide. The same CDR3 also results from other DNA sequences found in this sample. TCRdb redid clone calling on the reads using CATT. The profile shows 9,100 or so delta-chain clones, around 1.6% of them singletons. Germline CDR1 and CDR2: TSWWSYY and QGS. The CDR3 totals 21 residues. The data were taken from a study of gamma-delta chains in newborns, infants, children. For the study at large: Innate gammadelta T cells reportedly expand polyclonally right after birth, driven by microbial exposure, per the title.

This chain connects TRDV1 to TRDJ1; D tentatively fits TRDD2 or TRDD3 (5 bases each). The sequenced sample consisted of blood. The clonotype was recovered from a child who was a newborn, infant or young child, either healthy, febrile or measles-vaccinated (not recorded which). The CDR3 is CALGELSYPVRLHTYTDKLIF. In nucleotides, the CDR3 is TGTGCTCTTGGGGAACTGTCCTATCCTGTCCGACTACATACGTACACCGATAAGCTCATCTTT.